Presented here are 24 T cell receptor beta chains from one specimen sequenced in a study of memory CD4+ T cells and cytomegalovirus serostatus (dated by TCRdb to about 2019). The library was obtained by the immunoSEQ multiplex PCR assay. Not all clones reach the TCRdb copy of this immuneACCESS table, which keeps in-frame sequences only. Checked studies attribute under half of the gap to unresolved V genes and leave the rest unexplained. The sample table lists some 60,000 clones, roughly 77% of them with a count of one. The ten biggest clones cover 2.6% of the sample. Single viable CD3+CD4+CD8-CD45RO+ cells were sorted as memory CD4+ T cells on a FACSAria II. The material sequenced was memory CD4+ T cells from blood. These receptors all come from an adult in good health and CMV-seropositive.

The chain couples TRBV6-5 to TRBJ2-5, with a possible D match to TRBD2 (6 bases). Trimming shortened V by 7 bases and J by 5 bases, and 14 bases separated the two germline ends. Germline lookup yields CDR1 MNHEY and CDR2 SVGAGI. CDR3 size: 13 residues. CDR3 nucleotides: TGTGCCAGCATGTGGAGGGCCGGGGAGACCCAGTACTTC. This sequence encodes CASMWRAGETQYF.

This chain uses TRBV7-2 with TRBJ2-3, with D possibly being TRBD2 (5 bases). This CDR3 contains 16 residues. Germline CDR1 is SGHTA and CDR2 is FQGNSA. V was pared by 5 bases and J by 4 bases, with 19 bases between. In DNA form, the CDR3 reads TGTGCCAGCAGCCCAGAACCGCTAGCTAGTGCAGATACGCAGTATTTT. This translates into CASSPEPLASADTQYF. The full variable domain, its missing parts supplied by reference TRBV7-2 and TRBJ2-3, is GAGVSQSPSNKVTEKGKDVELRCDPISGHTALYWYRQSLGQGLEFLIYFQGNSAPDKSGLPSDRFSAERTGGSVSTLTIQRTQQEDSAVYLCASSPEPLASADTQYFGPGTRLTVL.

The rearrangement links TRBV19 to TRBJ1-1; 8 bases fit TRBD1. Germline CDR1 reads LNHDA; CDR2 reads SQIVND (reference sequence). The CDR3 is 14 residues long. J gave up 5 bases and V 5 bases, and 7 bases lay outside the gene matches. The DNA for the CDR3 is TGTGCCAGTAGTCAATCCAGGGGGCGGACTGAAGCTTTCTTT. It yields the protein CASSQSRGRTEAFF.

This chain uses TRBV6-5 with TRBJ2-7; D gene ambiguous. The germline CDR1 and CDR2 sequences are MNHEY and SVGAGI. V was cut by 0 bases and J by 3 bases, with 9 bases left in between. The CDR3 covers 14 residues. The DNA of the CDR3 is TGTGCCAGCAGTTACTCTGGCAATCTCTACGAGCAGTACTTC. Translated, it gives CASSYSGNLYEQYF.

The rearrangement links TRBV6-6 to TRBJ2-3; D is unresolved. Germline CDR1 MNHNY, CDR2 SVGAGI (reference sequence). V was pared by 5 bases and J by 6 bases, with 6 bases between. The CDR3 is 11 amino acids. The CDR3 sequence is CASSLPDTQYF. The CDR3 DNA sequence: TGTGCCAGCAGTCTCCCGGATACGCAGTATTTT.

The rearrangement joins TRBV6-5 to TRBJ2-7; TRBD2 matches at 9 bases. The CDR3 totals 15 residues. J lost 4 bases, V lost 6 bases, and 10 bases had no gene match. The germline V gene has CDR1 MNHEY and CDR2 SVGAGI. This chain's CDR3 is CASSRASGTMYEQYF. The CDR3 region has the DNA TGTGCCAGCAGCCGAGCTAGCGGGACTATGTACGAGCAGTACTTC.

This clone has just one count. This chain joins TRBV29-1 and TRBJ2-1, with TRBD2 identical over 11 bases. Germline loops: CDR1 SQVTM, CDR2 ANQGSEA. The CDR3 covers 14 residues. V was clipped by 3 bases and J by 3 bases; unmatched bases: 1. The CDR3 nucleotides are TGCAGCGTTGAGACTAGCGGGATCTACAATGAGCAGTTCTTC. It translates to CSVETSGIYNEQFF.

This chain joins TRBV28 and TRBJ1-3, with a weak D call TRBD1 (6 bases). Per the germline V gene, CDR1 is MDHEN and CDR2 is SYDVKM. Trimming took off 2 bases at V and 4 bases at J, with 15 bases between the two ends. The CDR3 has 16 amino acids. The CDR3, as DNA: TGTGCCAGCAGTTTAGCCTTACAGGGTGCAGGAAACACCATATATTTT. It codes for CASSLALQGAGNTIYF.

This sequence joins TRBV7-2 and TRBJ2-5; D is ambiguous. CDR3 length: 12 amino acids. Trimming removed 2 bases from V and 5 bases from J, with 6 bases in between. The germline gives CDR1 SGHTA, CDR2 FQGNSA. CDR3 coding DNA: TGTGCCAGCAGCTTACAGAGCGAGACCCAGTACTTC. Its translation: CASSLQSETQYF.

V gene TRBV5-1 combines with J gene TRBJ2-7; the D gene is possibly TRBD2 (6 bases). V was trimmed by 4 bases and J by 4 bases, leaving 18 bases between them. The CDR3 extends over 15 amino acids. In germline, CDR1 is SGHRS, CDR2 YFSETQ. CDR3 in amino acids: CASSPGTAVSYEQYV. The CDR3, as DNA: TGCGCCAGCAGCCCCGGGACTGCGGTTTCTTACGAGCAGTACGTC.

This CDR3 is CASSLGGLSGNTIYF. The CDR3, as DNA: TGTGCCAGCAGCTTAGGGGGCCTCTCTGGAAACACCATATATTTT. The chain links TRBV11-2 to TRBJ1-3, with D perhaps TRBD1 (5 bases). Germline assignment: CDR1 SGHAT and CDR2 FQNNGV. The length of the CDR3 is 15 residues. Trimming took off 1 base at V and 0 bases at J, with 7 bases between the two ends.

V gene TRBV29-1 combines with J gene TRBJ1-2; no clear D gene. The germline gives CDR1 SQVTM, CDR2 ANQGSEA. CDR3 length: 13 residues. Trimming removed 6 bases from V and 6 bases from J, with 17 bases in between. CDR3 DNA: TGCAGCGTAGACCGGACGGGTTTGGATGGCTACACCTTC. Protein: CSVDRTGLDGYTF.

A note on this clone: Other nucleotide sequences from this sample produce the same CDR3. The V gene is TRBV28, the J gene TRBJ2-2; D ambiguous. Trimming took 8 bases from V and 5 from J, leaving 6 bases between them. The CDR3 runs to 11 residues. Germline values: CDR1 MDHEN, CDR2 SYDVKM. The CDR3 is CASGETGELFF. The CDR3 region has the DNA TGTGCCAGCGGAGAGACCGGGGAGCTGTTTTTT.

The chain couples TRBV7-2 to TRBJ2-3; 8 bases line up with TRBD1. The germline V gene has CDR1 SGHTA and CDR2 FQGNSA. The CDR3 length is 15 residues. Losses at the gene ends were 3 bases for V and 0 bases for J; bases not matched to a gene: 2. The DNA of the CDR3 is TGTGCCAGCAGCTTCGGACAGGGAAGCACAGATACGCAGTATTTT. Protein: CASSFGQGSTDTQYF. Together with reference TRBV7-2 and TRBJ2-3, the CDR3 gives the full variable domain: GAGVSQSPSNKVTEKGKDVELRCDPISGHTALYWYRQSLGQGLEFLIYFQGNSAPDKSGLPSDRFSAERTGGSVSTLTIQRTQQEDSAVYLCASSFGQGSTDTQYFGPGTRLTVL.

This clone was picked up one time. The V and J genes are TRBV10-1 and TRBJ2-1, with 14 nucleotides matching TRBD2. The CDR3 has 15 amino acids. V shed 4 bases, J shed 7 bases, and the junction held 3 bases outside the gene matches. Per the germline V gene, CDR1 is WNHNN and CDR2 is SYGVQD (reference sequence). This CDR3 reads CASSAGTSGSNEQFF. The CDR3 bases are TGCGCCAGCAGTGCCGGGACTAGCGGGAGTAATGAGCAGTTCTTC.

This chain joins TRBV29-1 and TRBJ2-1; 11 bases are shared with TRBD2. This CDR3 spans 15 amino acids. Germline V lookup: CDR1 SQVTM, CDR2 ANQGSEA. Trimming removed 6 bases from V and 9 bases from J; junction bases left unmatched: 13. DNA for the CDR3: TGCAGCGTAAAAGGACTAGCGGGTCTCCGAAGTGAGCAGTTCTTC. Residues: CSVKGLAGLRSEQFF.

The chain recombines TRBV27 with TRBJ1-1; weak D call: TRBD1 (5 bases). The V and J ends lost 3 bases and 6 bases respectively, with 11 bases between them. The CDR3 contains 13 residues. The V gene's germline CDR1 is MNHEY and CDR2 SMNVEV (reference sequence). The CDR3 DNA reads as TGTGCCAGCAGTTTTGACAGACAATCTGAAGCTTTCTTT. It codes for CASSFDRQSEAFF.

The chain uses TRBV9 and TRBJ2-7; tentatively, D is TRBD2 (6 bases). V dropped 2 bases and J dropped 13 bases, with 16 bases sitting between them. From germline, CDR1 is SGDLS and CDR2 YYNGEE. This CDR3 has 12 residues. For the CDR3, the DNA is TGTGCCAGCAGCGTGGCCCCGACTAGTCCCTACTTC. Its protein is CASSVAPTSPYF.

The gene calls are TRBV7-9 and TRBJ2-5, with a possible D match to TRBD2 (6 bases). This CDR3 has 16 amino acids. Germline loops: CDR1 SEHNR, CDR2 FQNEAQ (reference sequence). Deletions cut 2 bases from V and 7 bases from J, with 20 bases between. The CDR3 sequence is CASSLRGSQEGGTQYF. CDR3 DNA: TGTGCCAGCAGCTTAAGGGGATCCCAGGAGGGAGGGACCCAGTACTTC.

This clone was counted a few times. The rearrangement uses TRBV6-1 and TRBJ2-7, with 10 nucleotides matching TRBD2. The V gene end was trimmed by 9 bases and the J gene end by 6 bases; junction bases not matched to a gene: 8. Germline CDR1 MNHNS, CDR2 SASEGT. There are 13 residues in the CDR3. CDR3 sequence: CASSKREGGEQYF. CDR3 DNA: TGTGCCAGTTCAAAGCGGGAGGGCGGCGAGCAGTACTTC.

The chain employs TRBV7-9 and TRBJ2-1, with D perhaps TRBD1 (5 bases). V dropped 3 bases and J dropped 0 bases, with 15 bases sitting between them. Germline assignment: CDR1 SEHNR and CDR2 FQNEAQ (reference sequence). The CDR3 is 17 amino acids. CDR3 in amino acids: CASSLALGESSYNEQFF. The CDR3 DNA follows: TGTGCCAGCAGCTTGGCGTTAGGGGAAAGCTCCTACAATGAGCAGTTCTTC.

This clone was detected once. This chain uses TRBV11-3 with TRBJ2-3; no reliable D call. The CDR3 consists of 14 residues. The V end was cut by 5 bases, the J end by 2 bases, with 11 bases between. The germline V gene has CDR1 SGHNT and CDR2 YENEEA. The CDR3 loop is CASSRGSATDTQYF. The CDR3 region has the DNA TGTGCCAGCAGCCGAGGTTCGGCCACAGATACGCAGTATTTT.

As DNA, the CDR3 is TGCGCCAGCCAGGAAAACACAGATACGCAGTATTTT. Translation: CASQENTDTQYF. The chain combines TRBV10-1 with TRBJ2-3; D gene ambiguous. V gave up 8 bases and J gave up 2 bases, with 8 bases separating them. There are 12 residues in the CDR3. Germline CDR1 is WNHNN and CDR2 is SYGVQD (reference sequence).

This clone was counted only a few times. This chain links TRBV6-5 with TRBJ1-1; TRBD1 matches 12 bases. The V gene's germline CDR1 is MNHEY and CDR2 SVGAGI. The CDR3 totals 15 residues. V gave up 8 bases and J gave up 1 base; unmatched junction bases: 5. CDR3 amino acids: CASVGQGARNTEAFF. In nucleotides, the CDR3 is TGTGCCAGCGTGGGACAGGGGGCCCGGAACACTGAAGCTTTCTTT.